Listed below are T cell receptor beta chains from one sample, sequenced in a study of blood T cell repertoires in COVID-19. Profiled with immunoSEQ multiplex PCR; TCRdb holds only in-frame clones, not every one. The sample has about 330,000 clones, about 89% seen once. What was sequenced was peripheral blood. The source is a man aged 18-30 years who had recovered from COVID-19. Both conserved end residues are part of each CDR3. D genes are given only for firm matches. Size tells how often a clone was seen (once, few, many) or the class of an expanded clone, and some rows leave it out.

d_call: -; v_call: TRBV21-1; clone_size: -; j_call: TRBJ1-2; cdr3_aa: CASSKSPLRGNYGYTF; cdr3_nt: TGTGCCAGCAGCAAATCCCCCCTAAGGGGAAACTATGGCTACACCTTC
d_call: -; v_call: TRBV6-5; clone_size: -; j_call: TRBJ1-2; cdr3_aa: CASSQDHSGYGYTF; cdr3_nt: TGTGCCAGCAGTCAGGACCACAGCGGGTATGGCTACACCTTC
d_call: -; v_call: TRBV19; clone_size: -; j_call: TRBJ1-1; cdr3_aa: CASRGQGLNTEAFF; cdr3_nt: TGTGCCAGTAGGGGGCAGGGCTTGAACACTGAAGCTTTCTTT
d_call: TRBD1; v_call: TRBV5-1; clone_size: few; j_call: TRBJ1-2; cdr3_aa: CASSLGGQGGGYTF; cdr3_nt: TGCGCCAGCAGCCTGGGAGGACAGGGGGGAGGCTACACCTTC
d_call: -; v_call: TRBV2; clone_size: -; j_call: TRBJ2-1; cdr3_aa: CASSPSGLYNEQFF; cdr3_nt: TGTGCCAGCAGTCCCAGCGGCCTCTACAATGAGCAGTTCTTC
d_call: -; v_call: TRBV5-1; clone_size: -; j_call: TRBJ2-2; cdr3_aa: CASSPRGAGATGELFF; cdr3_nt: TGCGCCAGCAGCCCCCGGGGGGCGGGAGCCACCGGGGAGCTGTTTTTT
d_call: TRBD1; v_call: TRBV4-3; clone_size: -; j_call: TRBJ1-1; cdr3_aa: CASSPGQGRTEAFF; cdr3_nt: TGCGCCAGCAGCCCGGGACAGGGGAGAACTGAAGCTTTCTTT
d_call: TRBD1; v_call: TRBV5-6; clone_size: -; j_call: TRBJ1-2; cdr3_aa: CASSLTGERGYTF; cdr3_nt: TGTGCCAGCAGCCTTACAGGGGAACGTGGCTACACCTTC
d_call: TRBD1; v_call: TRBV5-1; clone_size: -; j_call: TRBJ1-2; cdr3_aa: CASSGPGQGVDGYTF; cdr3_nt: TGCGCCAGCAGCGGTCCGGGACAGGGGGTAGACGGCTACACCTTC
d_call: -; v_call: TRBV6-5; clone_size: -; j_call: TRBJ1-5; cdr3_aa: CASSYSSGSQPQHF; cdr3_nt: TGTGCCAGCAGTTACTCGTCGGGGAGTCAGCCCCAGCATTTT
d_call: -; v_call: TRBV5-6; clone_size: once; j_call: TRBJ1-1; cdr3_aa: CASSPRGGNTEAFF; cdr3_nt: TGTGCCAGCAGCCCCCGGGGGGGGAACACTGAAGCTTTCTTT
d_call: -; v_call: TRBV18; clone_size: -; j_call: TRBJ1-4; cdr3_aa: CASSPGEDEKLFF; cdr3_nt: TGTGCCAGCTCACCGGGGGAGGATGAAAAACTGTTTTTT
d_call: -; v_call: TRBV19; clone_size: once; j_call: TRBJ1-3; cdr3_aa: CASSIIQSSGNTIYF; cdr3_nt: TGTGCCAGTAGTATCATACAGAGCTCTGGAAACACCATATATTTT
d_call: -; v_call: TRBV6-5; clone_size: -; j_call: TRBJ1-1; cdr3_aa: CASGRTPANTEAFF; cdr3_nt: TGTGCCAGCGGACGGACACCCGCGAACACTGAAGCTTTCTTT
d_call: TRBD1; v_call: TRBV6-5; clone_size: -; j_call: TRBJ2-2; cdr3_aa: CASSYQGAGTGELFF; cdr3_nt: TGTGCCAGCAGTTACCAGGGGGCAGGCACCGGGGAGCTGTTTTTT
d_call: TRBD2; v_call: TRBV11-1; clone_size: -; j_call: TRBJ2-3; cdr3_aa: CASSHGLAGVGDTQYF; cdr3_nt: TGTGCCAGCAGCCACGGACTAGCGGGGGTGGGAGATACGCAGTATTTT
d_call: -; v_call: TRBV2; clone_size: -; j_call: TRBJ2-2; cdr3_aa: CASIQDSQTGELFF; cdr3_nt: TGTGCCAGCATCCAGGACAGCCAAACCGGGGAGCTGTTTTTT
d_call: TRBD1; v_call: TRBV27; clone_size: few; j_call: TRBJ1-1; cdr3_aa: CASSPDRGTEAFF; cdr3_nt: TGTGCCAGCAGCCCCGACAGGGGGACTGAAGCTTTCTTT
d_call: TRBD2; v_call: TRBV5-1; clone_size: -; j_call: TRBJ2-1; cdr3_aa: CASSLELAGAGNEQFF; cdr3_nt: TGCGCCAGCAGCTTGGAACTAGCGGGCGCGGGTAATGAGCAGTTCTTC
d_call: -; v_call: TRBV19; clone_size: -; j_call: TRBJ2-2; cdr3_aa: CASSLGAGVTGELFF; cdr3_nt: TGTGCCAGTAGTTTGGGGGCCGGGGTCACCGGGGAGCTGTTTTTT
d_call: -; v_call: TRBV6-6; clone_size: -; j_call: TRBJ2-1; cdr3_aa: CASSYSYRDSRAEQFF; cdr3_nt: TGTGCCAGCAGTTACTCCTACCGGGACTCAAGGGCCGAGCAGTTCTTC
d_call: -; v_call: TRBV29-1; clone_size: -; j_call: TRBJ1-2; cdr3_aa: CSVAMSNYGYTF; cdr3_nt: TGCAGCGTTGCTATGTCTAACTATGGCTACACCTTC
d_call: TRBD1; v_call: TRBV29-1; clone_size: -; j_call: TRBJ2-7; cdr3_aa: CSVGDRVTEEQYF; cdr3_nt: TGCAGCGTTGGAGACAGGGTTACGGAAGAGCAGTACTTC
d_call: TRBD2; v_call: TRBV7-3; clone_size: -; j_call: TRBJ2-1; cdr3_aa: CASSLKGASGRSFYNEQFF; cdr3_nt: TGTGCCAGCAGCTTAAAAGGTGCTAGCGGGAGGAGTTTCTACAATGAGCAGTTCTTC
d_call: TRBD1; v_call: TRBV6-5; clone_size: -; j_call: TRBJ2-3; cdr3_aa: CASRPRDRGTDTQYF; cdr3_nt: TGTGCCAGCAGACCGCGGGACAGGGGAACAGATACGCAGTATTTT
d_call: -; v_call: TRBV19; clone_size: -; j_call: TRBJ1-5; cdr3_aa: CASSRGQINQPQHF; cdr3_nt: TGTGCCAGTAGTAGAGGACAGATTAATCAGCCCCAGCATTTT
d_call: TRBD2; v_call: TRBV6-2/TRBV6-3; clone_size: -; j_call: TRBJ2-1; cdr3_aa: CASSYRGLAGDFEQFF; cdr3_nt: TGTGCCAGCAGTTACAGGGGACTAGCGGGAGATTTTGAGCAGTTCTTC
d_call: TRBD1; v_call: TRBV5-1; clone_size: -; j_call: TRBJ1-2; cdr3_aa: CASRESQGESGYTF; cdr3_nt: TGCGCCAGCAGGGAATCGCAGGGGGAGAGTGGCTACACCTTC
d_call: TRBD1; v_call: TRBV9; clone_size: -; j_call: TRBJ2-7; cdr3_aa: CASSVGQGVYEQYF; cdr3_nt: TGTGCCAGCAGCGTAGGACAGGGTGTCTACGAGCAGTACTTC
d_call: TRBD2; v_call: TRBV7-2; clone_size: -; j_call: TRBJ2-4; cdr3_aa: CASSLMGAGGQDIQYF; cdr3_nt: TGTGCCAGCAGCTTAATGGGCGCGGGAGGGCAAGACATTCAGTACTTC
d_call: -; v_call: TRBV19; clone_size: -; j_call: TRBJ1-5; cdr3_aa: CASLGGLGQPQHF; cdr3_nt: TGTGCCAGTCTGGGGGGGCTAGGTCAGCCCCAGCATTTT
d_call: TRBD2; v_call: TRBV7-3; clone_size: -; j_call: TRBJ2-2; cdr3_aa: CASSPSRGRGDGELFF; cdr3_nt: TGTGCCAGCAGCCCATCGCGCGGGAGGGGCGACGGGGAGCTGTTTTTT
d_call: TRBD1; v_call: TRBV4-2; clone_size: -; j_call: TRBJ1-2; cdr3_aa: CASSPYSRDSYGYTF; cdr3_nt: TGTGCCAGCAGCCCCTATTCCCGGGACAGCTATGGCTACACCTTC
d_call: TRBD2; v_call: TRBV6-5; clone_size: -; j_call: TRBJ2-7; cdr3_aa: CASSYSSGYSYEQYF; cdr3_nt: TGTGCCAGCAGTTACTCTAGCGGGTACTCCTACGAGCAGTACTTC
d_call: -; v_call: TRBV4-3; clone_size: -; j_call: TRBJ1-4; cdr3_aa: CASSRLGEKLFF; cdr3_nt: TGCGCCAGCAGCCGTCTCGGTGAAAAACTGTTTTTT